This TCR beta chain was identified during a study of CD8 T cells in ankylosing spondylitis. Germline V gives CDR1 DFQATT, CDR2 SNEGSKA (reference sequence). The CDR3 is 13 residues long. V lost 7 bases to trimming and J lost 5 bases, with 17 bases between them. TCRdb used MiXCR to reprocess the 5' RACE reads, holding one entry per CDR3 protein. This sample carries some 92,000 distinct CDR3 sequences, around 25% of them seen once, and the ten largest clones take less than 60%. Sequenced material: blood, either unsorted or a sorted T cell fraction (not recorded which). J is TRBJ1-1 and V is TRBV20-1; D not resolved. The TCR comes from a male donor with ankylosing spondylitis or in good health (not recorded which). For the CDR3, the DNA is TGCAGTGTCGACGGGCAGTATGGGACTGAAGCTTTCTTT. Translation gives CSVDGQYGTEAFF.